The source of this T cell receptor beta chain is a study of sequential checkpoint blockade in melanoma. The CDR3 is made up of 13 amino acids. Germline loops: CDR1 MNHEY, CDR2 SMNVEV (reference sequence). V dropped 6 bases and J dropped 6 bases, with 14 bases sitting between them. This sample's treatment: randomized to nivolumab then ipilimumab (arm A) or the reverse (arm B). Libraries were prepared by immunoSEQ multiplex PCR; TCRdb keeps only in-frame clonotypes and omits some of them. The sample lists tens of thousands of clones, under 70% seen once, with under 20% in the top ten. The receptor's source is a human donor with melanoma. The V call is TRBV27, the J call TRBJ1-2; D might be TRBD1 (5 bases). This material consisted of CD8+ T cells sorted from blood (inferred from file names), taken from a patient given nivolumab and ipilimumab in sequence. The CDR3 DNA follows: TGTGCCAGCAGAGGGGCCCAGTTGGATGGCTACACCTTC. It translates to CASRGAQLDGYTF.